This TCR beta chain was sequenced during a study of blood T cell repertoires in COVID-19. Overall study: Sites in the United States, Italy and Spain provided acute and convalescent COVID-19 samples. PBMCs, B-cell-depleted T cells, or T cells provided the cDNA or gDNA that made up the material.

In the authors' workflow: The assay estimated nucleated cells by amplifying reference gene primers. Method: immunoSEQ multiplex PCR; TCRdb's copy keeps in-frame clones and lacks some. The DNA gave D and trimming, while V, J and clone size come from that table. The profile covers roughly 140,000 clones, with about 90% appearing a single time and 8% to 13% taken by the ten largest. The receptor comes from a woman older than 75 with acute or convalescent COVID-19. The sequencing input was peripheral blood.

This chain's CDR3 is CASGPRNEQFF. CDR3 sequence (DNA): TGTGCTAGTGGTCCCCGGAATGAGCAGTTCTTC. This chain joins TRBV12-5 and TRBJ2-1, with D unclear. This CDR3 comprises 11 residues. The V end lost 5 bases, the J end lost 7 bases, and 6 bases lay between the germline ends. CDR1 and CDR2 (germline): LGHNT, FRNRAP.